Here is one TCR beta chain with its context. The specificity of this receptor is unknown. No base qualities exist here, and no much larger clone lies one base off it. The library came from the immunoSEQ multiplex PCR assay. For the multiplex PCR, a mixture combining 60 forward primers for TCR Vbeta segments and 13 reverse primers for TCR Jbeta segments was used. The CDR3 region of rearranged TCR beta genes was amplified from genomic DNA by a multiplex PCR assay. Amplified TCR beta libraries were sequenced as 87-base-pair reads on the Illumina HiSeq System. The study's own analysis went as follows. A later analysis tallied about 77 million unique TCR beta chains across the 550 to 850 repertoires, and about 12 million of those chains were shared by two or more donors. To remove PCR and sequencing errors, raw reads were error-corrected and collapsed into unique sequences using a nearest-neighbor algorithm that merged closely related sequences. To assign V, D and J gene segments, CDR3 sequences were aligned to IMGT reference sequences. For a sequence to be retained, at least a six-nucleotide match to both a V gene segment and a J gene segment was required. A rearrangement was called productive if the CDR3 had no stop codons and remained in frame with V and J, and every other rearrangement was called non-productive. CDR3 was defined by IMGT convention, running from the second conserved V-encoded cysteine to the conserved J-encoded phenylalanine. The earlier analysis of fewer than 750 of the donors excluded sequences that lacked an unambiguous match to a single V gene segment. In an earlier analysis of about 590 of the donors, a V segment was called functional when productive rearrangements were above 56.7%, and segregating when the standard deviation between donors exceeded 5%. To diagnose cytomegalovirus status from the catalog of TCR beta chain sequences, a statistical classification framework was built. In a later analysis, V and J genes were assigned by comparing TCR nucleotide sequences against IMGT/GENE-DB human TR gene sequences. A later analysis assigned CDR3 sequences and most-parsimonious VDJ recombination scenarios with the TCRdist pipeline. In a later analysis, every TCR beta chain was defined by the combination of its CDR3 amino acid sequence and its V-gene family, and reads without a unique V-gene family were dropped. To address suspected cross-contamination and a sequencing artifact, a later analysis removed several hundred highly shared, low-generation-probability nucleotide sequences. For each public chain, a later analysis derived a clonal expansion index from normalized ranks of inferred template counts within each repertoire. A later analysis computed generation probabilities with a VDJ recombination model fitted to out-of-frame rearrangements, and checked the results against IGoR. A later analysis scored TCR-TCR, TCR-HLA and TCR-CMV co-occurrence with hypergeometric tests, applying a repertoire-size bias correction to TCR pairs. In a later analysis, false discovery rates were estimated by permuting HLA or CMV assignments 20 times. In a later analysis, co-occurring TCRs were grouped using DBSCAN, with TCRdist sequence similarity added in when clustering inside HLA-allele-positive subsets. For co-occurrence clustering, repertoires with fewer than 30,000 or more than 120,000 public chains were excluded, along with five or six repertoires with anomalous nucleotide sharing. Held by TCRdb, this immuneACCESS table contains in-frame sequences only and omits some clones. Under half of the omission traces to an unresolved V gene where checked; the cause of the rest is unknown. Clonal size and the V and J genes are those of that table, whereas D and trimming came from the DNA. Within this sample are 110,000 or so clones, with 70% to 80% of them counted one time only. Around 5% of the sample is in the top ten clones.

The data derive from a study of cytomegalovirus exposure and HLA in healthy donors (dated by TCRdb to 2017 to 2019). About the study as a whole: An earlier analysis of a few hundred of the donors reported approximately 280 Gb of sequence data and approximately 120 million unique TCR beta sequences obtained from about 180 million T cells. Around 320 gigabases of sequencing data and 78 million or so unique TCR sequences were included in an early release covering around 600 HLA-typed donors. The genetic ancestry cluster associated with self-reported Caucasian donors included over 80% of the roughly 400 genotyped donors. The study was designed to test whether signatures of past pathogen exposure could be identified by cataloging public T cell receptors. Using immunosequencing, the study profiled T cell repertoires from some 670 subjects and related those repertoires to cytomegalovirus serostatus. Besides the first cohort of 666 subjects, a separate validation cohort made up of about 120 different subjects was used. To predict cytomegalovirus infection status, the study brought together high-throughput TCR immunosequencing, statistical association of individual TCRs with disease status, and machine learning. A later analysis re-analyzed previously published TCR beta repertoires from 500 to 700 donors and added high-resolution HLA genotyping to study TCR occurrence patterns. The later analysis used no new phenotypic data to find candidate immune exposures, relying instead on TCR beta sequences and their occurrence across donors. To decide whether each TCR beta V gene segment behaved as functional or pseudogenic, an earlier analysis of fewer than 750 of the donors relied on high-throughput TCR beta sequencing. Alongside the repertoire data, information on donor age, sex, ethnicity and CMV serostatus was compiled. A later genetic analysis used genome-wide SNP genotypes for 398 of the 666 donors, treating that subset as a discovery cohort. All discovery cohort repertoires had been generated using a single sequencing platform. HLA typing covered class I and class II loci at four-digit resolution. The number of typed donors differed by locus: about 629-640 for A, B, C, DRB1 and DQB1; some 500 for DQA1; around 580 for DPA1; and some 470 for DPB1. Five DR-DQ haplotypes were handled as single units for association and clustering because linkage in the cohort was strong. On average, roughly 240,000 unique TCR beta nucleotide sequences were sequenced per donor among a few hundred genotyped donors of the cohort, with roughly 18% of those sequences being non-productive. The research as a whole found: The study listed 150 to 200 TCR beta chains as associated with cytomegalovirus. Immune exposure information for the cohort was limited to CMV serostatus. Some IMGT-functional V segments, including TRBV6-2 and TRBV6-3, could not be told apart with the 87-base-pair reads, so those segments were excluded. In both the original and validation cohorts, the classifier was reported to diagnose cytomegalovirus status with high specificity and sensitivity. Specific HLA alleles were associated with roughly 17,000 TCR beta sequences at a false discovery rate of 0.05 in a later analysis. Because HLA typing was unavailable for some donors at each locus, only the typed subset was used in association tests. The authors suggested that the approach could potentially be generalized to other disease states and immunological phenotypes. A later genetic analysis reported fewer N-insertions in productive TCRs among donors in an Asian-associated ancestry cluster than the roughly 650-donor mean. Strong co-occurrence of HLA alleles, especially DR and DQ, made assigning TCR associations to individual alleles difficult. A cluster of highly shared sequence variants was judged likely to represent a technical artifact of the sequencing pipeline. In an earlier analysis of around 600 of the donors, most TCR beta V segments appeared in productive rearrangements about 87% or about 30% of the time, broadly matching IMGT annotations. In a later analysis, several top co-occurrence clusters were reported to appear linked to parvovirus B19, influenza, CMV and Epstein-Barr virus. V-gene and J-gene trimming of TCR beta chains was associated with a missense DCLRE1C variant in a later genetic analysis, and the association was replicated in an independent cohort. In a later analysis, HLA-associated TCR beta chains showed more clonal expansion and lower generation probabilities than non-associated chains that were equally common. In vitro tests confirmed that three of the cytomegalovirus-associated TCR beta chains recognize cytomegalovirus antigens. Linkage disequilibrium might explain the correlated functional status among segregating V segments, but an unknown experimental factor could not be excluded. In a later analysis, the rate of TCR association differed among HLA loci, with DRB1 alleles having the most associated TCRs and HLA-C alleles having the fewest. The cohort was sequenced for TCR beta chains only, and without alpha or paired-chain data the features that could be detected were limited. A further reported finding was that TCR beta sequences accurately predicted the HLA-A and HLA-B alleles for most subjects in the first cohort. Most TCR sequences were seen in very few donors, while some public TCRs were found in many individuals. The presence/absence analyses assumed that sequencing depth was roughly uniform across donors, and that assumption may not be true. According to a later analysis, most CMV-associated TCR beta chains appeared to be HLA-restricted, and the HLA associations seemed to be driven largely by CMV exposure. Because counts were too low, about 15 rarely observed V segments, including chromosome 9 orphons, were left out of the earlier analysis of about 500 of the donors.

The cohort was made up of 666 healthy bone marrow donors. Cohort members were all nominally healthy when sampled, although unrecorded immune exposures were likely present. The donor was CMV seropositive and was included in the group of 250 to 350 seropositive cohort members. A peripheral blood sample was provided by each donor, and peripheral blood mononuclear cells were used for TCR beta sequencing. The Qiagen DNeasy Blood Extraction Kit was used to extract genomic DNA from the blood cell samples. From the cysteine up to the phenylalanine, the CDR3 has a length of 14 residues. Only the CDR3 region is kept as DNA, spanning 42 bases read in frame from base 1. V lost 5 bases and J lost 0 bases; the stretch between them is 13 bases long. CDR1 and CDR2 are drawn from the germline V gene (reference sequence): GTSNPN, SVGIG.

Sequencing input: PBMCs. This TCR derives from a man aged 50-60 years in good health and CMV-seropositive. The rearranged segments are TRBV30 and TRBJ1-2; a tentative D call is TRBD1 (6 bases match). The CDR3 reads CAWGGRGPNYGYTF. DNA sequence: TGTGCCTGGGGGGGCAGGGGCCCTAACTATGGCTACACCTTC.